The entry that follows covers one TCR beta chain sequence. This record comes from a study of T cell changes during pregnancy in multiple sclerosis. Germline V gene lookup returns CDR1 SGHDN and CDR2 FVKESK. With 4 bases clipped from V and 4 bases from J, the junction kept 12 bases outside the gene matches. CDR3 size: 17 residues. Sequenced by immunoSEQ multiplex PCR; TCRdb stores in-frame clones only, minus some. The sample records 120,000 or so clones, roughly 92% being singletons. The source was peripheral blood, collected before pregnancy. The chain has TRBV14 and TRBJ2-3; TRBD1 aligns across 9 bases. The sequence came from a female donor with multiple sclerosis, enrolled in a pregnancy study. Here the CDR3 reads CASSLLLPGQGSDTQYF. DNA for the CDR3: TGTGCCAGCAGCCTTCTTCTACCGGGACAGGGATCAGATACGCAGTATTTT.